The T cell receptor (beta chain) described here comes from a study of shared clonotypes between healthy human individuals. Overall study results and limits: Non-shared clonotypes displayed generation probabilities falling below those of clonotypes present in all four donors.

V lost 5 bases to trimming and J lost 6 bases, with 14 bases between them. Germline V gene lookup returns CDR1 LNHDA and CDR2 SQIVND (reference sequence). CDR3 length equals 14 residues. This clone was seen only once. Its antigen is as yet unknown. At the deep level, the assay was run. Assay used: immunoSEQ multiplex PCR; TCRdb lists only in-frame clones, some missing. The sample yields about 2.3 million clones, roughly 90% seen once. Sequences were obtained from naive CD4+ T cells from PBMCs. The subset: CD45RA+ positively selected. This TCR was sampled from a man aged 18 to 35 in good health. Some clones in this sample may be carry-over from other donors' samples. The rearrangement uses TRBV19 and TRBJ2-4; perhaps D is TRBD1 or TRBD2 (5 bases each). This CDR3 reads CASSPFARGNIQYF. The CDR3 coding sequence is TGTGCCAGTAGTCCCTTCGCGAGGGGAAACATTCAGTACTTC.